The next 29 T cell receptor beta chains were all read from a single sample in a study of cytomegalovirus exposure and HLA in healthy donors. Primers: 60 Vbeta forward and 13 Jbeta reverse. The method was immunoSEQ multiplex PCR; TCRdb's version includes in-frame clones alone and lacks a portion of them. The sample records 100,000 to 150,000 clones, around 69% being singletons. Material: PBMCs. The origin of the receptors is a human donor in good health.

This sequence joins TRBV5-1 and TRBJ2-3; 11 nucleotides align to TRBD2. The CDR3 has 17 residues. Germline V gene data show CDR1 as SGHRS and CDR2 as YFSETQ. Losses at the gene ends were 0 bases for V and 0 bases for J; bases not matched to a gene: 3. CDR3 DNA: TGCGCCAGCAGCTTGGCCAGGACTAGCGGGAGCACAGATACGCAGTATTTT. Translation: CASSLARTSGSTDTQYF.

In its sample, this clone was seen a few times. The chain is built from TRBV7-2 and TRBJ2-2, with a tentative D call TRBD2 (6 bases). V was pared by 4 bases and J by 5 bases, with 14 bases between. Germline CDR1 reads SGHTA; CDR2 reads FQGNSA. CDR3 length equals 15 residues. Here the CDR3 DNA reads TGTGCCAGCAGCTGGGGGGAAGTGGGGACCGGGGAGCTGTTTTTT. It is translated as CASSWGEVGTGELFF.

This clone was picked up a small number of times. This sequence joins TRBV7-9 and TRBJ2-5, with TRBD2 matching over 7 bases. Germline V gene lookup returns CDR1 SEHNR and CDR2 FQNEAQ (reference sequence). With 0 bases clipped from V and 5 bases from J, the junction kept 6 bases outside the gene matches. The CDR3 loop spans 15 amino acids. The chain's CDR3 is CASSLALGGRETQYF. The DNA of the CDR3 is TGTGCCAGCAGCTTAGCCCTGGGAGGGCGCGAGACCCAGTACTTC. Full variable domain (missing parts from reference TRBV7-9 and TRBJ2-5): DTGVSQNPRHKITKRGQNVTFRCDPISEHNRLYWYRQTLGQGPEFLTYFQNEAQLEKSRLLSDRFSAERPKGSFSTLEIQRTEQGDSAMYLCASSLALGGRETQYFGPGTRLLVL.

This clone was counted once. CDR3 nucleotides: TGTGCCAGCAGCCAACAGGACAACTCCTACGAGCAGTACTTC. Protein sequence: CASSQQDNSYEQYF. The chain links TRBV4-2 to TRBJ2-7; weak D call: TRBD1 (5 bases). Germline assignment: CDR1 LGHNA and CDR2 YNFKEQ. This CDR3 region has 14 residues. The V end was cut by 2 bases, the J end by 0 bases, with 8 bases between.

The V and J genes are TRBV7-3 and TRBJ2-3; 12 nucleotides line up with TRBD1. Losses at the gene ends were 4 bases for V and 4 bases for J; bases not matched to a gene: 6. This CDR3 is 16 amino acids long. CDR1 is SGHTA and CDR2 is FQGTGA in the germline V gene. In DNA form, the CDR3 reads TGTGCCAGCAGCTCGGGGACAGGGGGCGCATCAGATACGCAGTATTTT. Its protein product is CASSSGTGGASDTQYF.

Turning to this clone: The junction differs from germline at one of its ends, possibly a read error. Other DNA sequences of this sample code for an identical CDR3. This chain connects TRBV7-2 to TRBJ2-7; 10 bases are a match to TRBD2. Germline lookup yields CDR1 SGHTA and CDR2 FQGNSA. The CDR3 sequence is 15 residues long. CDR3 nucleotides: TGCGCCAGCAGCCAAGTTAAGCGGGAGGGTTACGAGCAGTACTTC. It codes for CASSQVKREGYEQYF.

The CDR3 DNA sequence: TGTGCCAGCAGTTTGGACACGAGGGGGGGGAACACCGGGGAGCTGTTTTTT. This translates into CASSLDTRGGNTGELFF. The chain links TRBV27 to TRBJ2-2; perhaps TRBD2 as D (7 bases). Germline values: CDR1 MNHEY, CDR2 SMNVEV (reference sequence). This CDR3 is 17 amino acids long. Trimming pared 3 bases from V and 1 base from J, leaving 15 bases between.

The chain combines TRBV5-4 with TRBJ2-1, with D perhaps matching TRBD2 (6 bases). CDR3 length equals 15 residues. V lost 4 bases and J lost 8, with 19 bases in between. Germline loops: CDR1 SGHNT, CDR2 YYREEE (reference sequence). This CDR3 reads CASSPLAVQGDEQFF. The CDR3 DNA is TGTGCCAGCAGCCCGTTAGCGGTTCAAGGTGATGAGCAGTTCTTC.

The CDR3 DNA reads TGTGCCAGCAGCCAAGGGACAGGGGGCGCGCCCACAGATACGCAGTATTTT. It is translated as CASSQGTGGAPTDTQYF. The chain recombines TRBV4-2 with TRBJ2-3; 11 bases align to TRBD1. After removal of 1 base from V and 2 bases from J, the junction contained 5 bases not matched to a gene. The V gene's germline CDR1 is LGHNA and CDR2 YNFKEQ. This CDR3 is built from 17 residues.

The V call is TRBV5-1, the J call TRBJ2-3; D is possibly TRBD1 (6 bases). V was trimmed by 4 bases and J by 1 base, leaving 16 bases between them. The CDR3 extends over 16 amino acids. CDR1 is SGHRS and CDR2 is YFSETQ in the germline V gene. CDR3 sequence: CASSAQTGWGTDTQYF. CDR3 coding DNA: TGCGCCAGCAGCGCACAAACAGGGTGGGGCACAGATACGCAGTATTTT. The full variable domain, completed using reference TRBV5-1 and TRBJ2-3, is KAGVTQTPRYLIKTRGQQVTLSCSPISGHRSVSWYQQTPGQGLQFLFEYFSETQRNKGNFPGRFSGRQFSNSRSEMNVSTLELGDSALYLCASSAQTGWGTDTQYFGPGTRLTVL.

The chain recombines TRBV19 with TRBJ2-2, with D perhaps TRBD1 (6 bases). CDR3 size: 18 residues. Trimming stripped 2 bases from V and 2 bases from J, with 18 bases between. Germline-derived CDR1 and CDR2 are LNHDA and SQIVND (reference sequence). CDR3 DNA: TGTGCCAGTAGTATAATGCGATGGGGGCGGGTCAACACCGGGGAGCTGTTTTTT. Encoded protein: CASSIMRWGRVNTGELFF.

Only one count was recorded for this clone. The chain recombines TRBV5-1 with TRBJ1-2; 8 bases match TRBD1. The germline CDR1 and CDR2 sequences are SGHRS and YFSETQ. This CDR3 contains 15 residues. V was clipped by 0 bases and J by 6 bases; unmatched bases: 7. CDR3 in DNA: TGCGCCAGCAGCTTGGTTGCGACAGGGGTTGATGGCTACACCTTC. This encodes CASSLVATGVDGYTF.

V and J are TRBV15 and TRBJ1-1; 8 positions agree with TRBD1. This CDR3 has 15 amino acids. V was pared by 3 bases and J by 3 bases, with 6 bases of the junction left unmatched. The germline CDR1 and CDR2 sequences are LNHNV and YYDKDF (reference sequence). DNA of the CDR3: TGTGCCACCAGCAGGAGGCAGGGGGCGGACACTGAAGCTTTCTTT. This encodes CATSRRQGADTEAFF.

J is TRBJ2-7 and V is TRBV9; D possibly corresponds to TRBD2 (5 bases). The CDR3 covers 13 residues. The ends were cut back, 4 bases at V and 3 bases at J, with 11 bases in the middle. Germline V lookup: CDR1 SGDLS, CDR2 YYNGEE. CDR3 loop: CASSPGRGYEQYF. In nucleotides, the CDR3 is TGTGCCAGCAGCCCCGGCCGGGGCTACGAGCAGTACTTC.

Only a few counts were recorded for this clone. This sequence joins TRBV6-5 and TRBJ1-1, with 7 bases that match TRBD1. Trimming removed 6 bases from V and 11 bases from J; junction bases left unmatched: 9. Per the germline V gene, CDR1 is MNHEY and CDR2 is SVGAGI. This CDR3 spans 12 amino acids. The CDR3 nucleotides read TGTGCCAGCAGAACCCCCACAGGGGACGCTTTCTTT. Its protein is CASRTPTGDAFF.

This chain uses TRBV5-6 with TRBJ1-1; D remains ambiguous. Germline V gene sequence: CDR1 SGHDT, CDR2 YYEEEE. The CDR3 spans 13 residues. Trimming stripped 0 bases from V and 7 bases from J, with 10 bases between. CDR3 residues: CASSLDGRIEAFF. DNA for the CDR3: TGTGCCAGCAGCTTGGATGGGAGGATTGAAGCTTTCTTT.

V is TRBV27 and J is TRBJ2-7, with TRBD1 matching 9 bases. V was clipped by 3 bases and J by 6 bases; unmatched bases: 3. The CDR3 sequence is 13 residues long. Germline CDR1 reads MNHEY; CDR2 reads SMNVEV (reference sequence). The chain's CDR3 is CASSFTGGAEQYF. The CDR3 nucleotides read TGTGCCAGCAGTTTCACAGGGGGCGCCGAGCAGTACTTC.

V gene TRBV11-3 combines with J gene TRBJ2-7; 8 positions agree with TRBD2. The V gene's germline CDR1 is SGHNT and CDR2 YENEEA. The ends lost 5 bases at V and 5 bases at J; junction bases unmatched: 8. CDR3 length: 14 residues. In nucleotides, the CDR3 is TGTGCCAGCAGCAGCGGGACTAGTTATCACGAGCAGTACTTC. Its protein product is CASSSGTSYHEQYF.

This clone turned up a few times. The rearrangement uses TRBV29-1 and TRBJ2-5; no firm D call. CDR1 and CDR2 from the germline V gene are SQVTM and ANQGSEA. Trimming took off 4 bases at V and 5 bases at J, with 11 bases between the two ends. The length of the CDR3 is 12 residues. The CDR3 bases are TGCAGCGTTGTGGGCCGGAAGGAGACCCAGTACTTC. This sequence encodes CSVVGRKETQYF. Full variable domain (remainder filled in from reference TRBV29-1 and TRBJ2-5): SAVISQKPSRDICQRGTSLTIQCQVDSQVTMMFWYRQQPGQSLTLIATANQGSEATYESGFVIDKFPISRPNLTFSTLTVSNMSPEDSSIYLCSVVGRKETQYFGPGTRLLVL.

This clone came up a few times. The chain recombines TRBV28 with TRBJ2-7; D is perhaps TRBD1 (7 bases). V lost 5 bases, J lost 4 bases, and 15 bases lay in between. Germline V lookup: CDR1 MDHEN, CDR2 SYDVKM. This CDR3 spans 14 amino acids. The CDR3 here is CASSPGGTVYEQYF. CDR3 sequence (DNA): TGTGCCAGCAGTCCTGGGGGGACAGTATACGAGCAGTACTTC. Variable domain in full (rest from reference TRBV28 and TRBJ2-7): DVKVTQSSRYLVKRTGEKVFLECVQDMDHENMFWYRQDPGLGLRLIYFSYDVKMKEKGDIPEGYSVSREKKERFSLILESASTNQTSMYLCASSPGGTVYEQYFGPGTRLTVT.

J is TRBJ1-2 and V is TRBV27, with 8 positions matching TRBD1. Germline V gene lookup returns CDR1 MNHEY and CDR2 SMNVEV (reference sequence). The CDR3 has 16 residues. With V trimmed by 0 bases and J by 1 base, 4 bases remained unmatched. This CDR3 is CASSLSAGGLNYGYTF. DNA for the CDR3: TGTGCCAGCAGTTTATCGGCAGGGGGCCTTAACTATGGCTACACCTTC.

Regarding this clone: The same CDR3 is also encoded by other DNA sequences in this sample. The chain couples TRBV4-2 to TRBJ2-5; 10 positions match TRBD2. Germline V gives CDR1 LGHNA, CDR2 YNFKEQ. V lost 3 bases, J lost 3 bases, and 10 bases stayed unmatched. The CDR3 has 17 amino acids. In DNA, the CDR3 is TGTGCCAGCAGCCAGGAACGAGCGGGAGGGCCAGAAGAGACCCAGTACTTC. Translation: CASSQERAGGPEETQYF.

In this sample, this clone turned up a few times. The CDR3 region has the DNA TGTGCCAGCAGTGACATTCAGGGGGCGTTCGGAAACATTCAGTACTTC. Encoded protein: CASSDIQGAFGNIQYF. The genes are TRBV2 and TRBJ2-4; 8 nucleotides match TRBD1. This CDR3 is 16 amino acids long. J was trimmed by 6 bases and V by 3 bases; bases with no gene match: 10. Germline CDR1 SNHLY, CDR2 FYNNEI.

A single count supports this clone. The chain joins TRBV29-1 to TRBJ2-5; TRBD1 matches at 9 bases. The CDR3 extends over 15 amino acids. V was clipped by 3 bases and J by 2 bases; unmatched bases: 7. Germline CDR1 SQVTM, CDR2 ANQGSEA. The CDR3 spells CSVEIGTGRQETQYF. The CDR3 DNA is TGCAGCGTTGAGATCGGGACAGGGCGTCAAGAGACCCAGTACTTC. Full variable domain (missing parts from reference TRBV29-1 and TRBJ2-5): SAVISQKPSRDICQRGTSLTIQCQVDSQVTMMFWYRQQPGQSLTLIATANQGSEATYESGFVIDKFPISRPNLTFSTLTVSNMSPEDSSIYLCSVEIGTGRQETQYFGPGTRLLVL.

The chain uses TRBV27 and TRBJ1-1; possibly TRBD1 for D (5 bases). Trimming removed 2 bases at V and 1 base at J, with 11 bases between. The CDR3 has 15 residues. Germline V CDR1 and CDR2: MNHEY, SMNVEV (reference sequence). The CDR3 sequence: CASSLQGGKNTEAFF. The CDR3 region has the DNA TGTGCCAGCAGTTTACAGGGAGGTAAGAACACTGAAGCTTTCTTT.

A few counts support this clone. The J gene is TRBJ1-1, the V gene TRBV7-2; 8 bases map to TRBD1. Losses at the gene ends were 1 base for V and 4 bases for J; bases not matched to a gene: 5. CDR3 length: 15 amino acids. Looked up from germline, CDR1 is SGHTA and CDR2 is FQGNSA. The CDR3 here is CASSLGGTGGTEAFF. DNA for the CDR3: TGTGCCAGCAGCTTAGGAGGGACAGGAGGCACTGAAGCTTTCTTT.

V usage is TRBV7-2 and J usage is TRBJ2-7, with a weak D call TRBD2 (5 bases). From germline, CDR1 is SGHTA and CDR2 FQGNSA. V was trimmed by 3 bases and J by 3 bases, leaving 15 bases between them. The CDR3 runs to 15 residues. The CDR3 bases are TGTGCCAGCAGCTTTTTAACCTTGGGAGACTACGAGCAGTACTTC. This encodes CASSFLTLGDYEQYF.

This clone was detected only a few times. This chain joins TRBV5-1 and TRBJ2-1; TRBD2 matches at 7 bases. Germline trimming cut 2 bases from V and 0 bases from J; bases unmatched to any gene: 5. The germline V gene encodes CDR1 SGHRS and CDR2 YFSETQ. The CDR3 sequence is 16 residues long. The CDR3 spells CASSLVGGSSYNEQFF. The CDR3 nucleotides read TGCGCCAGCAGCTTAGTCGGGGGGAGCTCCTACAATGAGCAGTTCTTC.

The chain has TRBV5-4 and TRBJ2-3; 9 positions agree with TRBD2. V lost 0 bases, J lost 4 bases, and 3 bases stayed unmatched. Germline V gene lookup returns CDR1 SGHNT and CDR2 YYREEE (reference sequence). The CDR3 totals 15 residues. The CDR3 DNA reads TGTGCCAGCAGCTTGGGCGGGAGGGCCCCAGATACGCAGTATTTT. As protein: CASSLGGRAPDTQYF. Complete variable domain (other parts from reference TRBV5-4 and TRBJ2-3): ETGVTQSPTHLIKTRGQQVTLRCSSQSGHNTVSWYQQALGQGPQFIFQYYREEENGRGNFPPRFSGLQFPNYSSELNVNALELDDSALYLCASSLGGRAPDTQYFGPGTRLTVL.